This T cell receptor (beta chain) was found in a study of T cells in Graves' hyperthyroidism and ophthalmopathy. Looking at the study overall: Peripheral blood specimens were obtained at initial diagnosis, prior to any treatment. Study-level points and caveats: Blood also contained most expanded thyroid clonotypes above 0.001. Separating ophthalmopathy from stable hyperthyroidism was achieved by a 13 V-J model.

As to this clonotype: Its antigen is currently unknown.

TCR beta CDR3 region amplification was performed from RNA transcripts. HTBI primers were used for first-round RT-PCR of the TCR CDR3. TCRdb reanalysed the multiplex PCR reads using MiXCR and keeps one entry per CDR3 protein. Of nearly 750,000 distinct CDR3 sequences detected, about a third appear once; the ten largest clones hold roughly 31%. This CDR3 is 14 amino acids long. J lost 3 bases, V lost 3 bases, and 6 bases had no gene match. Germline V gene lookup returns CDR1 DFQATT and CDR2 SNEGSKA (reference sequence). Subjects aged 18 to 65 presented with newly diagnosed hyperthyroidism of less than 2 months' duration.

The sequence derives from a woman between 35 and 50 years old with Graves' hyperthyroidism. Sequenced input: blood. The chain is built from TRBV20-1 and TRBJ2-5; TRBD2 matches 8 bases. As DNA, the CDR3 is TGCAGTGCTAGCCGGGTAGCGGGGAAAGAGACCCAGTACTTC. It codes for CSASRVAGKETQYF.